The clone carrying this T cell receptor (beta chain) has more than one count but fewer than ten. Its target is unknown. These data are taken from a study of beta chain features in type 1 diabetes. Whole-study findings and limits: Type 1 diabetes patients had TCRB CDR3s that were shorter (moderately but significantly so) in all four CD4+ subsets. Patients with type 1 diabetes showed fewer VDJ junction insertions and more deletions. Shorter templates might be favored by PCR, and equally so in patients and in controls.

On average, the one heparinised blood draw given by each donor was around 110 mL. Reverse transcription of all isolated RNA meant that expressed TCRB transcripts were sequenced. TCRdb's table, derived via immunoSEQ multiplex PCR, lists solely in-frame clones and lacks some. This sample has approximately 250,000 clones, with roughly a tenth found just once. Germline assignment: CDR1 SGHTA and CDR2 FQGNSA. The CDR3 is made up of 19 amino acids. The trim removed 5 bases at V and 0 bases at J, leaving 9 bases unmatched. Sequencing was done on a sample of naive CD4+ T cells from blood. The V and J genes are TRBV7-2 and TRBJ2-1; TRBD2 aligns across 14 bases. This sequence was found in a young man with type 1 diabetes. The CDR3 here is CASSRGLAGGLSSYNEQFF. The CDR3 DNA follows: TGTGCCAGCAGCCGAGGACTAGCGGGGGGACTCAGCTCCTACAATGAGCAGTTCTTC.